These 32 T cell receptor beta chains share one sample of origin, sequenced in a study of T cells in Graves' hyperthyroidism and ophthalmopathy. TCR beta CDR3 regions were amplified from RNA. A first-round RT-PCR of the TCR CDR3 used the HTBI primer set. One entry per CDR3 protein results from TCRdb running MiXCR on the multiplex PCR reads. Of about 420,000 distinct CDR3 sequences in the sample, more than 15% are singletons; the top ten hold around 7%. Input material: blood. The origin of the receptors is a woman aged 18-29 years with Graves' hyperthyroidism.

The CDR3 sequence: CASTVDPEETQYF. As DNA, the CDR3 is TGTGCCAGCACCGTTGATCCGGAAGAGACCCAGTACTTC. The V and J genes are TRBV7-9 and TRBJ2-5; the D is unclear. The CDR3 is made up of 13 amino acids. Per germline, CDR1 SEHNR and CDR2 FQNEAQ (reference sequence). The V end lost 7 bases, the J end lost 3 bases, and 12 bases lay between the germline ends.

This clonotype showed up many times. V gene TRBV5-5 combines with J gene TRBJ2-3, with a possible D match to TRBD2 (5 bases). Germline assignment: CDR1 SGHKS and CDR2 YYEKEE (reference sequence). CDR3 length: 16 residues. Trimming removed 4 bases from V and 5 bases from J, with 20 bases in between. Here the CDR3 reads CASSRGSTTLGDTQYF. DNA for the CDR3: TGTGCCAGCAGCCGGGGTTCGACAACCCTCGGAGATACGCAGTATTTT.

In its sample, this clonotype was seen many times. The V gene is TRBV29-1, the J gene TRBJ2-7, with TRBD2 as a possible D gene (5 bases). Germline CDR1 and CDR2: SQVTM and ANQGSEA. Trimming took off 4 bases at V and 0 bases at J, with 10 bases between the two ends. The CDR3 runs 13 residues. In DNA form, the CDR3 reads TGCAGCGTTGGGGGAGCGAGCTCCTACGAGCAGTACTTC. It yields the protein CSVGGASSYEQYF.

This clonotype was seen ten or more times. The V call is TRBV7-3, the J call TRBJ2-3, with unresolved D. This CDR3 has 15 amino acids. Germline CDR1 and CDR2: SGHTA and FQGTGA. V was shortened by 2 bases and J by 4 bases, with 13 bases between the two germline ends. This chain's CDR3 is CASSLWARWADTQYF. In DNA form, the CDR3 reads TGTGCCAGCAGCTTATGGGCCAGGTGGGCAGATACGCAGTATTTT. The whole variable domain, remainder taken from reference TRBV7-3 and TRBJ2-3, is GAGVSQTPSNKVTEKGKYVELRCDPISGHTALYWYRQSLGQGPEFLIYFQGTGAADDSGLPNDRFFAVRPEGSVSTLKIQRTERGDSAVYLCASSLWARWADTQYFGPGTRLTVL.

The table lists this clonotype with many counts. The rearrangement uses TRBV20-1 and TRBJ1-1; D call uncertain. V lost 5 bases to trimming and J lost 1 base, with 11 bases between them. CDR1 is DFQATT, CDR2 SNEGSKA, per germline (reference sequence). The CDR3 runs to 13 residues. The CDR3 coding sequence is TGCAGTGCTCCCCAATGGGGGAACACTGAAGCTTTCTTT. The encoded protein is CSAPQWGNTEAFF.

A few counts support this clonotype. The CDR3 spells CASSPQGAGELFF. CDR3 DNA: TGCGCCAGCAGCCCCCAGGGAGCCGGGGAGCTGTTTTTT. The chain joins TRBV4-1 to TRBJ2-2, with D perhaps being TRBD1 or TRBD2 (5 bases each). Deletions cut 4 bases from V and 6 bases from J, with 9 bases between. Germline V gene lookup returns CDR1 MGHRA and CDR2 YSYEKL. The CDR3 runs 13 residues.

Concerning this clonotype: This may stem from a read error, because a much larger clone lies one nucleotide away. This rearrangement joins TRBV20-1 to TRBJ2-3; no definite D call. Trimming cost V 1 base and J 2 bases, with 10 bases left between them. Germline V gene data show CDR1 as DFQATT and CDR2 as SNEGSKA (reference sequence). The CDR3 extends over 14 amino acids. The CDR3 reads CSARGLLITDTQYF. As DNA, the CDR3 is TGCAGTGCTAGAGGACTCCTCATCACAGATACGCAGTATTTT.

This chain links TRBV29-1 with TRBJ2-7; D uncertain. Germline values: CDR1 SQVTM, CDR2 ANQGSEA. V lost 4 bases and J 2 bases, leaving 15 bases between the germline ends. This CDR3 contains 14 residues. This CDR3 is CSVALHTATYEQYF. DNA for the CDR3: TGCAGCGTTGCCCTACATACGGCTACCTACGAGCAGTACTTC.

Many counts were recorded for this clonotype. The J gene is TRBJ2-7, the V gene TRBV11-1; D may be TRBD1 (5 bases). Per the germline V gene, CDR1 is SGHAT and CDR2 is FQDESV (reference sequence). Trimming took off 6 bases at V and 6 bases at J, with 18 bases between the two ends. This CDR3 spans 14 amino acids. CDR3 nucleotide sequence: TGTGCCAGCAGGGTTGACAGTTTACATGTCGAGCAGTACTTC. It encodes CASRVDSLHVEQYF.

This clonotype occurred a few times. The chain is built from TRBV6-2 or TRBV6-3 and TRBJ2-7, with TRBD2 as a possible D gene (6 bases). V was shortened by 2 bases and J by 3 bases, with 20 bases between the two germline ends. This CDR3 region has 17 residues. The germline V gene encodes CDR1 MNHEY and CDR2 SVGEGT. This chain's CDR3 is CASSYLPGGVRFYEQYF. CDR3 bases: TGTGCCAGCAGTTACCTCCCGGGCGGGGTGCGTTTCTACGAGCAGTACTTC.

This clonotype was seen ten or more times. This chain joins TRBV9 and TRBJ2-1, with D perhaps matching TRBD1 or TRBD2 (5 bases each). Deletions cut 3 bases from V and 10 bases from J, with 20 bases between. CDR1 and CDR2 from the germline V gene are SGDLS and YYNGEE. This CDR3 is built from 15 residues. The CDR3 bases are TGTGCCAGCAGCGAGTGGGGGACCGCTGGACGGGAGCAGTTCTTC. Translated, it gives CASSEWGTAGREQFF.

This clonotype was detected many times. This chain joins TRBV3-1 and TRBJ2-7, with a tentative D call TRBD2 (6 bases). CDR3 length: 14 residues. Germline lookup yields CDR1 LGHDT and CDR2 YNNKEL (reference sequence). V shed 4 bases and J shed 3 bases, with 13 bases lying between them. CDR3: CASSLSGGHYEQYF. DNA of the CDR3: TGTGCCAGCAGCCTTAGCGGCGGTCACTACGAGCAGTACTTC.

This clonotype was seen more than once but under ten times. This chain connects TRBV3-1 to TRBJ2-1; possibly TRBD2 for D (7 bases). Trimming removed 2 bases from V and 1 base from J, with 9 bases in between. Germline values: CDR1 LGHDT, CDR2 YNNKEL (reference sequence). The CDR3 runs to 15 residues. The CDR3: CASSQRGGSYNEQFF. The CDR3 DNA reads as TGTGCCAGCAGCCAAAGGGGGGGGTCCTACAATGAGCAGTTCTTC.

V usage is TRBV29-1 and J usage is TRBJ1-2, with TRBD1 matching over 7 bases. This CDR3 is built from 13 residues. The V and J ends lost 6 bases and 8 bases, in that order; junction bases with no gene match: 12. CDR1 SQVTM and CDR2 ANQGSEA come from the germline V gene. The CDR3 region is CSVRVTQGEGYTF. The CDR3 region has the DNA TGCAGCGTGCGGGTGACGCAGGGGGAAGGCTACACCTTC.

There are many counts of this clonotype. This chain links TRBV3-1 with TRBJ1-6; 7 bases line up with TRBD1. This CDR3 has 14 residues. Looked up from germline, CDR1 is LGHDT and CDR2 is YNNKEL (reference sequence). The V and J ends lost 1 base and 9 bases, in that order; junction bases with no gene match: 3. CDR3 sequence (DNA): TGTGCCAGCAGCCAAGTTCAGGGGGGTTCACCCCTCCACTTT. Translating gives CASSQVQGGSPLHF.

This clonotype has at least ten counts. V is TRBV20-1 and J is TRBJ2-2; 8 bases are shared with TRBD1. CDR3 length: 15 residues. V was clipped by 0 bases and J by 5 bases; unmatched bases: 5. Germline V lookup: CDR1 DFQATT, CDR2 SNEGSKA (reference sequence). The CDR3 here is CSAREPDRETGELFF. CDR3 sequence (DNA): TGCAGTGCTAGAGAACCGGACAGGGAGACCGGGGAGCTGTTTTTT.

In this sample, this clonotype turned up many times. This chain uses TRBV7-9 with TRBJ2-3, with TRBD2 matching over 8 bases. V gave up 5 bases and J gave up 4 bases; unmatched junction bases: 8. The CDR3 runs to 15 residues. Germline lookup yields CDR1 SEHNR and CDR2 FQNEAQ (reference sequence). The CDR3 loop is CASSPRGGLSDTQYF. In DNA form, the CDR3 reads TGTGCCAGCAGCCCTCGGGGGGGCCTCTCAGATACGCAGTATTTT.

This clonotype was recorded at least ten times. This sequence joins TRBV27 and TRBJ1-2; 7 bases map to TRBD1. V shed 3 bases and J 5 bases; nucleotides not matched to a gene: 6. CDR3 size: 14 residues. Germline loops: CDR1 MNHEY, CDR2 SMNVEV (reference sequence). CDR3 nucleotides: TGTGCCAGCAGTTTTTTGGCACAGGGGTATGGCTACACCTTC. Its protein is CASSFLAQGYGYTF.

This clonotype has at least ten counts. This rearrangement joins TRBV6-1 to TRBJ1-2, with D unclear. With 0 bases removed from V and 6 bases from J, the gap between germline ends came to 11 bases. The CDR3 extends over 14 amino acids. The germline CDR1 and CDR2 sequences are MNHNS and SASEGT. CDR3 DNA sequence: TGTGCCAGCAGTGAAGCGACCGCCCTCGATGGCTACACCTTC. Translation gives CASSEATALDGYTF.

This clonotype was seen many times. The V gene is TRBV7-3, the J gene TRBJ2-5; 10 nucleotides match TRBD2. The junction had 11 bases not matched to a gene; V was cut back by 5 bases and J by 5 bases. This CDR3 is built from 16 residues. Per germline, CDR1 SGHTA and CDR2 FQGTGA. In DNA, the CDR3 is TGTGCCAGCAGCCCCTCGAGCGGGGGGGGGAAGGAGACCCAGTACTTC. Amino acids: CASSPSSGGGKETQYF.

This clonotype showed up just a few times. The rearrangement joins TRBV7-3 to TRBJ2-2, with TRBD1 matching over 8 bases. CDR1 is SGHTA, CDR2 FQGTGA, per germline. The trim removed 5 bases at V and 6 bases at J, leaving 8 bases unmatched. The CDR3 spans 15 residues. The CDR3 spells CASSPTTGEAGELFF. CDR3 nucleotides: TGTGCCAGCAGCCCGACGACAGGGGAAGCCGGGGAGCTGTTTTTT.

A word on this clonotype: A much larger clonotype is one base distant, so this may be a read error. The rearrangement uses TRBV27 and TRBJ2-7, with TRBD2 matching over 7 bases. CDR3 size: 14 residues. Germline CDR1 and CDR2: MNHEY and SMNVEV (reference sequence). The CDR3 sequence: CSSSSSGKGYEQYF. The CDR3, as DNA: TGTTCCAGCAGTTCGAGCGGGAAGGGTTACGAGCAGTACTTC.

This rearrangement joins TRBV3-1 to TRBJ2-7; TRBD2 matches at 13 bases. CDR3 length equals 17 residues. The J segment lost 6 bases and the V segment lost 0 bases, leaving 8 bases of the junction unmatched. The germline gives CDR1 LGHDT, CDR2 YNNKEL (reference sequence). CDR3 sequence: CASSQEGRGLAGFEQYF. In DNA form, the CDR3 reads TGTGCCAGCAGCCAAGAAGGGCGGGGACTAGCGGGGTTCGAGCAGTACTTC.

Concerning this clonotype itself: It may be a read error: a sequence one base away is much more abundant. The rearrangement joins TRBV12-3 or TRBV12-4 to TRBJ2-3; 9 bases match TRBD1. This CDR3 comprises 14 residues. The trim removed 11 bases at V and 1 base at J, leaving 7 bases unmatched. Here the CDR3 reads CAGTRDRGTDTQYF. As DNA, the CDR3 is TGTGCCGGCACCCGGGACAGGGGCACAGATACGCAGTATTTT.

There are many counts of this clonotype. The rearrangement uses TRBV13 and TRBJ2-4; TRBD1 agrees at 8 bases. The CDR3 is 15 residues long. In germline, CDR1 is PRHDT, CDR2 FYEKMQ (reference sequence). V lost 5 bases to trimming and J lost 7 bases; unmatched junction nucleotides: 10. In DNA form, the CDR3 reads TGTGCCAGCAGCACTGGACAGGGAGGAACGAACATTCAGTACTTC. This gives the protein CASSTGQGGTNIQYF. Supplemented by reference TRBV13 and TRBJ2-4, the full variable domain reads AAGVIQSPRHLIKEKRETATLKCYPIPRHDTVYWYQQGPGQDPQFLISFYEKMQSDKGSIPDRFSAQQFSDYHSELNMSSLELGDSALYFCASSTGQGGTNIQYFGAGTRLSVL.

The chain uses TRBV16 and TRBJ2-7; no firm D call. The length of the CDR3 is 15 residues. V lost 1 base and J 2 bases, leaving 12 bases between the germline ends. CDR1 KGHSY and CDR2 FQNENV come from the germline V gene. The CDR3 coding sequence is TGTGCCAGCAGCCAATGGCGGCCCCCCGCCTACGAGCAGTACTTC. Its protein is CASSQWRPPAYEQYF. Together with reference TRBV16 and TRBJ2-7, the CDR3 gives the full variable domain: GEEVAQTPKHLVRGEGQKAKLYCAPIKGHSYVFWYQQVLKNEFKFLISFQNENVFDETGMPKERFSAKCLPNSPCSLEIQATKLEDSAVYFCASSQWRPPAYEQYFGPGTRLTVT.

This clonotype was found many times. This chain joins TRBV10-3 and TRBJ2-6; D remains unclear. Looked up from germline, CDR1 is ENHRY and CDR2 is SYGVKD. The V end was cut by 8 bases, the J end by 1 base, with 0 bases between. The length of the CDR3 is 11 residues. CDR3 bases: TGTGCCATCTCTGGGGCCAACGTCCTGACTTTC. Its translation is CAISGANVLTF.

This clonotype was seen many times. The gene calls are TRBV12-3 or TRBV12-4 and TRBJ2-3; no reliable D call. This CDR3 is built from 11 residues. With 3 bases removed from V and 6 bases from J, the gap between germline ends came to 4 bases. The CDR3 DNA reads as TGTGCCAGCAGTTTCCAGGATACGCAGTATTTT. It yields the protein CASSFQDTQYF.

V usage is TRBV18 and J usage is TRBJ1-5, with 10 nucleotides matching TRBD1. The CDR3 spans 14 residues. The J segment lost 2 bases and the V segment lost 7 bases, leaving 2 bases of the junction unmatched. CDR1 KGHSH and CDR2 LQKENI come from the germline V gene. The CDR3 region has the DNA TGTGCCAGCTGCGGGACAGGGGGCAATCAGCCCCAGCATTTT. It encodes CASCGTGGNQPQHF.

This clonotype has ten or more counts. CDR3 nucleotide sequence: TGTGCCAGTAGTATCGGGGCCAATCAGCCCCAGCATTTT. Translation: CASSIGANQPQHF. This rearrangement joins TRBV19 to TRBJ1-5; possibly TRBD1 for D (5 bases). CDR1 is LNHDA and CDR2 is SQIVND in the germline V gene (reference sequence). The CDR3 sequence is 13 residues long. Trimming left V 3 bases short and J 3 bases short, with 6 bases between.

V usage is TRBV7-2 and J usage is TRBJ2-7; D unresolved. The CDR3 covers 16 residues. Trimming removed 0 bases from V and 3 bases from J, with 15 bases in between. The germline V gene has CDR1 SGHTA and CDR2 FQGNSA. The CDR3 nucleotides read TGTGCCAGCAGCTTAGCGGGCAGTCTCCCGGACTACGAGCAGTACTTC. The encoded protein is CASSLAGSLPDYEQYF.

The rearrangement joins TRBV19 to TRBJ2-3; 8 bases are a match to TRBD2. Germline CDR1 LNHDA, CDR2 SQIVND (reference sequence). The CDR3 totals 14 residues. With V trimmed by 6 bases and J by 1 base, 3 bases remained unmatched. DNA for the CDR3: TGTGCCAGTAGGAATAGCGGGGGCACAGATACGCAGTATTTT. Translating it yields CASRNSGGTDTQYF.